These 8 T cell receptor beta chains came from one sample sequenced in a study of CD8+ T cells in alopecia areata. Once RNA had been extracted, it was reverse transcribed into cDNA to act as the sequencing template. Assay: immunoSEQ multiplex PCR; the TCRdb copy retains only in-frame clones and omits some. The table shows some 130,000 clones, with around 49% occurring only once. Sequenced material: CD8+ T cells sorted from blood, taken at week 0. These TCRs come from a human donor with alopecia areata.

The J gene is TRBJ2-2, the V gene TRBV29-1; 10 positions match TRBD1. Germline CDR1 reads SQVTM; CDR2 reads ANQGSEA. This CDR3 has 13 amino acids. V shed 7 bases and J 7 bases; nucleotides not matched to a gene: 6. The CDR3 bases are TGCAGCGCTGACAGGGGGCAGGGCGGGGAGCTGTTTTTT. It translates to CSADRGQGGELFF.

V usage is TRBV9 and J usage is TRBJ2-3; D not certain. The germline gives CDR1 SGDLS, CDR2 YYNGEE. Trimming left V 3 bases short and J 3 bases short, with 17 bases between. CDR3 length: 16 residues. Here the CDR3 DNA reads TGTGCCAGCAGCGCACCGAAAGGACGCCGAACAGATACGCAGTATTTT. It yields the protein CASSAPKGRRTDTQYF.

CDR3 nucleotides: TGCAGCGCCCAGTTCTCTGGGGCCAACGTCCTGACTTTC. Encoded protein: CSAQFSGANVLTF. This chain uses TRBV29-1 with TRBJ2-6, with D unclear. Trimming took 7 bases from V and 0 from J, leaving 7 bases between them. Germline CDR1 reads SQVTM; CDR2 reads ANQGSEA. This CDR3 contains 13 residues.

This clone has more than one count but fewer than ten. This chain uses TRBV6-5 with TRBJ2-3; TRBD1 agrees at 9 bases. The germline V gene has CDR1 MNHEY and CDR2 SVGAGI. The CDR3 spans 15 residues. Trimming at V came to 6 bases and at J to 2 bases, leaving 6 bases not matched to a gene. DNA for the CDR3: TGTGCCAGCAGATCCGGGACAGGGCACACAGATACGCAGTATTTT. It translates to CASRSGTGHTDTQYF.

The chain uses TRBV27 and TRBJ1-5, with D hard to call. Germline V gene sequence: CDR1 MNHEY, CDR2 SMNVEV (reference sequence). Trimming took 5 bases from V and 2 from J, leaving 10 bases between them. The CDR3 runs 14 residues. The CDR3 region is CASSRNEGNQPQHF. CDR3 DNA: TGTGCCAGCAGTCGCAACGAGGGCAATCAGCCCCAGCATTTT.

The J gene is TRBJ1-5, the V gene TRBV9; no reliable D call. The CDR3 covers 14 residues. The germline V gene encodes CDR1 SGDLS and CDR2 YYNGEE. V was cut by 3 bases and J by 1 base, with 8 bases left in between. CDR3 residues: CASSGGWSNQPQHF. CDR3 nucleotides: TGTGCCAGCAGCGGAGGTTGGAGCAATCAGCCCCAGCATTTT.

The chain uses TRBV6-1 and TRBJ2-7; D call uncertain. In germline, CDR1 is MNHNS, CDR2 SASEGT. CDR3 length: 14 residues. V was shortened by 10 bases and J by 2 bases, with 18 bases between the two germline ends. In nucleotides, the CDR3 is TGTGCCATTAACCAACCGGGCCCTACCTACGAGCAGTACTTC. Its translation is CAINQPGPTYEQYF.

The V and J genes are TRBV29-1 and TRBJ2-7; 9 nucleotides align to TRBD2. Trimming removed 4 bases from V and 2 bases from J; junction bases left unmatched: 6. The germline CDR1 and CDR2 sequences are SQVTM and ANQGSEA. CDR3 length equals 14 residues. The CDR3 DNA reads TGCAGCGTTGTACTGGTAGCGGGGGCCTACGAGCAGTACTTC. Translation gives CSVVLVAGAYEQYF.